These 12 T cell receptor beta chains were sequenced from one sample in a study of shared clonotypes between healthy human individuals. Assay used: immunoSEQ multiplex PCR; TCRdb lists only in-frame clones, some missing. The table includes a few million clones, approximately 95% detected once. Material: naive CD4+ T cells sorted from blood. Subset reported: CD45RA+ positively selected. All receptors derive from a man younger than 35 in good health.

This chain links TRBV2 with TRBJ1-2, with 10 bases identical to TRBD1. Per the germline V gene, CDR1 is SNHLY and CDR2 is FYNNEI. CDR3 length: 15 amino acids. The J segment lost 3 bases and the V segment lost 4 bases, leaving 5 bases of the junction unmatched. This CDR3 reads CASSGQGAGDYGYTF. The CDR3 nucleotides read TGTGCCAGCAGTGGACAGGGGGCGGGTGACTATGGCTACACCTTC.

The chain is built from TRBV6-5 and TRBJ1-1; a possible D gene is TRBD1 (6 bases). Germline CDR1 is MNHEY and CDR2 is SVGAGI. Trimming left V 4 bases short and J 8 bases short, with 20 bases between. This CDR3 is built from 15 residues. The chain's CDR3 is CASSSPVRGRVEAFF. CDR3 bases: TGTGCCAGCAGTTCCCCTGTCCGGGGGCGCGTCGAAGCTTTCTTT.

This chain links TRBV25-1 with TRBJ1-3; D is possibly TRBD1 (6 bases). Trimming cost V 6 bases and J 0 bases, with 9 bases left between them. CDR1 is MGHDK, CDR2 SYGVNS, per germline. CDR3 length: 14 amino acids. CDR3 residues: CASSATGSGNTIYF. CDR3 nucleotides: TGTGCCAGCAGCGCGACAGGCTCTGGAAACACCATATATTTT. Looking up the rest from reference TRBV25-1 and TRBJ1-3 gives the full variable domain: EADIYQTPRYLVIGTGKKITLECSQTMGHDKMYWYQQDPGMELHLIHYSYGVNSTEKGDLSSESTVSRIRTEHFPLTLESARPSHTSQYLCASSATGSGNTIYFGEGSWLTVV.

The chain has TRBV27 and TRBJ1-1; D is unresolved. The CDR3 has 15 residues. The V and J ends lost 4 bases and 1 base respectively, with 13 bases between them. Germline CDR1 is MNHEY and CDR2 is SMNVEV (reference sequence). CDR3 DNA: TGTGCCAGCAGTTCCCAAGGGCAGAGGAACACTGAAGCTTTCTTT. This translates into CASSSQGQRNTEAFF.

The gene calls are TRBV5-1 and TRBJ2-1, with 9 bases aligning to TRBD2. The CDR3 has 15 amino acids. With 0 bases clipped from V and 6 bases from J, the junction kept 4 bases outside the gene matches. CDR1 and CDR2 (germline): SGHRS, YFSETQ. DNA for the CDR3: TGCGCCAGCAGCTTGGGGGCTAGCGGGACCAATGAGCAGTTCTTC. It is translated as CASSLGASGTNEQFF.

The V call is TRBV5-4, the J call TRBJ2-7; 9 positions match TRBD1. The CDR3 totals 13 residues. Germline CDR1 SGHNT, CDR2 YYREEE (reference sequence). V lost 4 bases and J lost 5; bases outside the gene matches: 4. This CDR3 reads CASSHGTGHEQYF. The CDR3 DNA sequence: TGTGCCAGCAGCCACGGGACAGGGCACGAGCAGTACTTC.

The CDR3 DNA reads TGTGCCTGGAGTGTACGGTACAGCTTCTACGAGCAGTACTTC. It yields the protein CAWSVRYSFYEQYF. V is TRBV30 and J is TRBJ2-7; D gene uncertain. Trimming left V 0 bases short and J 3 bases short, with 12 bases between. Germline lookup yields CDR1 GTSNPN and CDR2 SVGIG (reference sequence). CDR3 size: 14 residues.

This rearrangement joins TRBV5-4 to TRBJ1-1; 11 bases fit TRBD1. This CDR3 has 16 residues. The V segment lost 4 bases and the J segment 4 bases; nucleotides outside the gene matches: 9. Per the germline V gene, CDR1 is SGHNT and CDR2 is YYREEE (reference sequence). As DNA, the CDR3 is TGTGCCAGCAGCCCCGGACAGGGGGCGGTTCGCACTGAAGCTTTCTTT. Protein product: CASSPGQGAVRTEAFF.

The gene calls are TRBV15 and TRBJ2-1, with TRBD1 matching over 8 bases. This CDR3 has 19 residues. The J segment lost 3 bases and the V segment lost 3 bases, leaving 16 bases of the junction unmatched. Germline CDR1 and CDR2: LNHNV and YYDKDF (reference sequence). The CDR3 region has the DNA TGTGCCACCAGCAGTGAACGCCTTAGGACAGGGCTGATCTACAATGAGCAGTTCTTC. Amino acid sequence: CATSSERLRTGLIYNEQFF.

V gene TRBV5-1 combines with J gene TRBJ1-2; 10 nucleotides agree with TRBD1. The CDR3 has 15 amino acids. V lost 3 bases and J lost 4; bases outside the gene matches: 6. Germline lookup yields CDR1 SGHRS and CDR2 YFSETQ. CDR3: CASSSGTGASYGYTF. CDR3 nucleotides: TGCGCCAGCAGCTCCGGGACAGGGGCAAGCTATGGCTACACCTTC.

V is TRBV5-1 and J is TRBJ2-7, with TRBD1 matching over 8 bases. V shed 4 bases and J 1 base; nucleotides not matched to a gene: 7. CDR1 SGHRS and CDR2 YFSETQ come from the germline V gene. The CDR3 sequence is 15 residues long. The CDR3 sequence: CASSLIRTGSYEQYF. Written as DNA, the CDR3 is TGCGCCAGCAGCCTGATTCGGACAGGGTCCTACGAGCAGTACTTC.

The chain recombines TRBV30 with TRBJ2-3, with 8 bases lining up with TRBD2. The J segment lost 3 bases and the V segment lost 0 bases, leaving 8 bases of the junction unmatched. CDR1 is GTSNPN, CDR2 SVGIG, per germline (reference sequence). The CDR3 loop spans 16 amino acids. The CDR3 reads CAWSVRPGGATDTQYF. DNA for the CDR3: TGTGCCTGGAGTGTACGCCCCGGGGGGGCGACAGATACGCAGTATTTT. The entire variable domain, with the rest obtained from reference TRBV30 and TRBJ2-3, is as follows: SQTIHQWPATLVQPVGSPLSLECTVEGTSNPNLYWYRQAAGRGLQLLFYSVGIGQISSEVPQNLSASRPQDRQFILSSKKLLLSDSGFYLCAWSVRPGGATDTQYFGPGTRLTVL.